The 24 T cell receptor beta chains listed next were all sequenced from one sample in a study of CD8+ T cells in alopecia areata. Markers used for sorting pooled cutaneous lymph node cells were CD4, CD8alpha, NKG2D, NKG2ACE and others. After isolation, RNA underwent reverse transcription to generate cDNA as the sequencing template. TCRdb keeps only in-frame clones here, not all; method: immunoSEQ multiplex PCR. The sample includes 250,000 or so clones, none of them occurring once. The specimen was CD4+ T cells sorted from a lymph node. These receptors were collected from a C3H/HeJ mouse with alopecia areata. Strain MHC haplotype: H2-k.

In the case of this clone: All gene names here are mouse names. The read finishes 4 residues shy of the CDR3 end, and the germline J gene is used to complete it. The V and J genes are TRBV5 and TRBJ2-3, with TRBD1 identical over 12 bases. The CDR3 length is 17 residues. Germline V CDR1 and CDR2: LGHNA, YNLKQL (reference sequence). Trimming took 4 bases from V and 0 from J; bases not matched to a gene: 5. CDR3 region: CASSPAGTGGSAETLYF. CDR3 DNA, as far as it was read: TGTGCCAGCAGCCCGGCCGGGACAGGGGGCAGTGCAGAA.

Note on this clone: Gene names and germline refer to mouse. This CDR3 is CASSFYRGNTEVFF. CDR3 DNA, as far as it was read: TGTGCTAGCAGTTTTTACAGGGGGAACACA. This chain connects TRBV29 to TRBJ1-1; 7 bases line up with TRBD1. Read data end 4 residues before the CDR3 end; the end is taken from the germline J gene. V shed 3 bases and J 1 base; nucleotides not matched to a gene: 2. CDR3 length: 14 amino acids. From germline, CDR1 is MSHET and CDR2 SYDVDS. The full variable domain, completed using reference TRBV29 and TRBJ1-1, is DMKVTQMPRYLIKRMGENVLLECGQDMSHETMYWYRQDPGLGLQLIYISYDVDSNSEGDIPKGYRVSRKKREHFSLILDSAKTNQTSVYFCASSFYRGNTEVFFGKGTRLTVV.

As to this clone: Germline and genes here are mouse. The read terminates 4 residues ahead of where the CDR3 ends, so the germline J gene completes it. The chain has TRBV31 and TRBJ1-2; a possible D gene is TRBD1 (6 bases). The CDR3 extends over 15 amino acids. Germline V gene sequence: CDR1 GKSSPN, CDR2 SITVG. V lost 1 base and J lost 2, with 14 bases in between. The CDR3 protein is CAWSPFTGWNSDYTF. The DNA read from the CDR3 is TGTGCCTGGAGTCCATTTACAGGGTGGAACTCC.

This clone was counted only a few times. Any gene name here is a mouse gene name. The CDR3 reads CASSDPTGGKNTLYF. The covered CDR3 bases are TGTGCCAGCAGTGATCCAACTGGGGGGAAAAAC. The chain carries TRBV13-1 and TRBJ2-4; TRBD2 matches at 9 bases. The CDR3 end lies 4 residues beyond the end of the read and is filled in from the germline J gene. Germline-derived CDR1 and CDR2 are NSHNY and SYGAGN. The CDR3 is made up of 15 amino acids.

In its sample, this clone was seen a few times. Gene names and germline match the mouse. Read data end 4 residues before the CDR3 end; the end is taken from the germline J gene. This rearrangement joins TRBV13-1 to TRBJ2-1; D is possibly TRBD1 (6 bases). Trimming left V 3 bases short and J 1 base short, with 11 bases between. CDR3 length equals 15 residues. Germline CDR1 NSHNY, CDR2 SYGAGN. The CDR3 loop is CASSGLGQNYAEQFF. The CDR3 bases that were read are TGTGCCAGCAGTGGCCTCGGACAGAACTATGCT.

Only a few counts were recorded for this clone. Gene labels here are mouse ones. The CDR3 end lies 4 residues beyond the end of the read and is filled in from the germline J gene. Other DNA sequences from this sample encode an identical CDR3 as well. V is TRBV1 and J is TRBJ2-3, with 8 bases matching TRBD2. The CDR3 is 17 amino acids. Germline lookup yields CDR1 NSQYPW and CDR2 LRSPGD (reference sequence). Germline trimming cut 0 bases from V and 0 bases from J; bases unmatched to any gene: 5. The part of the CDR3 DNA that was read is TGCACCTGCAGTGCAGATAGGCTGGGGGGTAGTGCAGAA. Protein product: CTCSADRLGGSAE. The whole CDR3 protein reads CTCSADRLGGSAETLYF.

This clone was detected only a few times. Mouse names are used for the genes. The DNA ends 4 residues before the CDR3 does, and the rest of the CDR3 is filled in from the germline J gene. The chain uses TRBV13-1 and TRBJ2-1, with D possibly being TRBD2 (6 bases). The CDR3 is 13 residues long. Germline V CDR1 and CDR2: NSHNY, SYGAGN. The CDR3 region is CASSDSGDAEQFF. CDR3 bases read: TGTGCCAGCAGTGATTCTGGGGACGCT.

To note about this clone: Gene names and germline refer to mouse. The part of the CDR3 DNA that was read is TGTGCCAGCAGGGGACAGGGGGGGAATTCGCCC. It codes for CASRGQGGNSP. The complete CDR3 protein is CASRGQGGNSPLYF. The rearrangement uses TRBV13-3 and TRBJ1-6; 11 positions agree with TRBD1. From the germline J gene comes the end of the CDR3, since the read stops 3 residues before it. TRBJ1-6 has ORF status, its function being uncertain. Germline CDR1 NNHDY, CDR2 SYVADS. CDR3 length: 14 amino acids. Losses at the gene ends were 5 bases for V and 7 bases for J; bases not matched to a gene: 2.

In this sample, this clone turned up a few times. Gene names denote mouse genes. With the read ending 4 residues before the CDR3 end, the germline J gene is used to fill in that end. V is TRBV1 and J is TRBJ2-5; the D gene is possibly TRBD1 (5 bases). The germline V gene encodes CDR1 NSQYPW and CDR2 LRSPGD (reference sequence). CDR3 length: 14 residues. CDR3 region: CTCSAGGGEDTQYF. Partial CDR3 DNA: TGCACCTGCAGTGCAGGCGGAGGGGAGGAC.

A word on this clone: The gene symbols are mouse symbols. The read falls 4 residues short of the CDR3 end, and the missing part is taken from the germline J gene. The chain combines TRBV31 with TRBJ1-2; D possibly corresponds to TRBD1 (5 bases). V was pared by 0 bases and J by 0 bases, with 8 bases between. This CDR3 region has 14 residues. Germline V gives CDR1 GKSSPN, CDR2 SITVG. CDR3 DNA (partial): TGTGCCTGGAGTCTACGCAGGGCAAACTCC. Its protein product is CAWSLRRANS. The CDR3 in full is CAWSLRRANSDYTF.

Turning to this clone: The gene names given are mouse names. Read sequence stops 4 residues before the CDR3 end, and the germline J gene provides the missing end. The chain is built from TRBV13-1 and TRBJ2-2; 7 bases map to TRBD1. The CDR3 runs 13 residues. The ends lost 5 bases at V and 6 bases at J; junction bases unmatched: 4. Germline V CDR1 and CDR2: NSHNY, SYGAGN. Partial CDR3 DNA: TGTGCCAGCAGCGCGACAGGGCCCGGG. Protein sequence: CASSATGPG. From start to end, the CDR3 is CASSATGPGQLYF.

There are a few counts of this clone. Gene names are the mouse ones. Read data end 3 residues before the CDR3 end; the end is taken from the germline J gene. This sequence joins TRBV13-3 and TRBJ1-6; 9 positions match TRBD1. TRBJ1-6 is known as an ORF, though its function is uncertain. From germline, CDR1 is NNHDY and CDR2 SYVADS. V gave up 5 bases and J gave up 7 bases; unmatched junction bases: 7. The CDR3 sequence is 15 residues long. The CDR3 bases that were read are TGTGCCAGCAGGGTGACAGGGGGGAGGAATTCGCCC. Amino acids: CASRVTGGRNSP. The full CDR3 sequence reads CASRVTGGRNSPLYF.

Of note for this clone: Gene and germline names: mouse. The CDR3 is cut off 4 residues early in the read; its end comes from the germline J gene. The rearrangement joins TRBV31 to TRBJ1-1; unclear D gene. CDR1 GKSSPN and CDR2 SITVG come from the germline V gene. The CDR3 is 11 residues long. CDR3 bases read: TGTGCCTGGAGTCCCAGAACA. Its protein is CAWSPRT. The CDR3 reads in full as CAWSPRTEVFF.

This clone was picked up a small number of times. Gene names are the mouse ones. The CDR3 end lies 4 residues beyond the end of the read and is filled in from the germline J gene. Additional DNA sequences in this sample encode the identical CDR3. This chain joins TRBV13-2 and TRBJ2-2; the match to TRBD1 covers 11 bases. Germline CDR1 and CDR2: NNHNN and SYGAGS (reference sequence). Germline trimming cut 3 bases from V and 4 bases from J; bases unmatched to any gene: 2. The CDR3 sequence is 15 residues long. The CDR3 bases that were read are TGTGCCAGCGGTGGGACAGGGGGCGGCACCGGG. It codes for CASGGTGGGTG. The CDR3 in its entirety is CASGGTGGGTGQLYF.

Only a few counts were recorded for this clone. Gene names and germline match the mouse. Read sequence stops 4 residues before the CDR3 end, and the germline J gene provides the missing end. V gene TRBV17 combines with J gene TRBJ2-2, with TRBD1 matching 12 bases. Germline lookup yields CDR1 MNHDT and CDR2 YYDKIL. Losses at the gene ends were 5 bases for V and 5 bases for J; bases not matched to a gene: 3. This CDR3 comprises 15 residues. CDR3: CASSWDRGRTGQLYF. The part of the CDR3 DNA that was read is TGTGCTAGCAGTTGGGACAGGGGGCGAACCGGG.

Comments on this clone: Mouse names are used for the genes. Read coverage stops 4 residues before the CDR3 terminus; the germline J gene supplies the remainder. This sequence joins TRBV13-1 and TRBJ2-7; 7 bases align to TRBD2. The germline V gene encodes CDR1 NSHNY and CDR2 SYGAGN. This CDR3 comprises 15 residues. V trimming: 2 bases; J trimming: 0 bases; junction bases outside the gene matches: 5. The CDR3 DNA, read in part, is TGTGCCAGCAGTGAACCTGGGGGTCACTCCTAT. Its translation is CASSEPGGHSY. The whole CDR3 is CASSEPGGHSYEQYF.

This clone was counted a few times. The gene names here belong to mouse. The CDR3 end is not reached by the read, which stops 4 residues before it; the germline J gene fills it in. The gene calls are TRBV31 and TRBJ1-2; 7 bases agree with TRBD1. This CDR3 region has 13 residues. V trimming: 4 bases; J trimming: 2 bases; junction bases outside the gene matches: 4. In germline, CDR1 is GKSSPN, CDR2 SITVG. CDR3 in amino acids: CAWNRGGNSDYTF. CDR3 DNA, as far as it was read: TGTGCCTGGAACAGGGGAGGGAACTCC.

This clone has more than one count but fewer than ten. The genes and germline here are from mouse. Coverage ceases 4 residues before the CDR3 finishes, and the germline J gene fills in the end. This rearrangement joins TRBV31 to TRBJ2-1; 7 bases agree with TRBD1. Germline CDR1 and CDR2: GKSSPN and SITVG. V lost 5 bases and J lost 2; bases outside the gene matches: 3. The CDR3 runs 13 residues. The CDR3 region is CAWAGQYYAEQFF. The CDR3 bases that were read are TGTGCCTGGGCGGGACAGTACTATGCT.

This clone has more than one count but fewer than ten. Here the gene names and germline are mouse. The read halts 4 residues ahead of the CDR3 end, with the missing end drawn from the germline J gene. Other nucleotide sequences from this sample produce the same CDR3. The gene calls are TRBV19 and TRBJ2-1, with TRBD1 as a possible D gene (7 bases). Germline loops: CDR1 FNHDT, CDR2 SITEND (reference sequence). The ends were cut back, 6 bases at V and 1 base at J, with 8 bases in the middle. This CDR3 region has 13 residues. CDR3 residues: CASTGGNYAEQFF. The sequenced CDR3 bases are TGTGCCAGCACAGGGGGGAACTATGCT.

With regard to this clone: Gene names are the mouse ones. The read ends 4 residues shy of where the CDR3 ends; the end is completed using the germline J gene. The V call is TRBV29, the J call TRBJ2-3; the D gene is possibly TRBD2 (5 bases). CDR1 and CDR2 from the germline V gene are MSHET and SYDVDS. The CDR3 is 15 residues long. Trimming pared 0 bases from V and 0 bases from J, leaving 7 bases between. The CDR3 spells CASSLSGDSAETLYF. The sequenced CDR3 bases are TGTGCTAGCAGTTTATCTGGGGATAGTGCAGAA.

This clone showed up just a few times. The gene symbols are mouse symbols. Incomplete CDR3 DNA: TGTGCCTGGAGTCCCCCCCTGGGGGGCTAT. Protein: CAWSPPLGGY. The whole CDR3 protein is CAWSPPLGGYEQYF. The genes are TRBV31 and TRBJ2-7; TRBD2 aligns across 8 bases. The read gets to within 4 residues of the CDR3 end, and the germline J gene fills in the rest. The CDR3 extends over 14 amino acids. From germline, CDR1 is GKSSPN and CDR2 SITVG. J gave up 3 bases and V 1 base, and 5 bases lay outside the gene matches.

This clone came up a few times. These gene names are mouse names. The read ends 3 residues before the CDR3 terminus; that terminus is restored from the germline J gene. The chain recombines TRBV13-1 with TRBJ1-6; D is uncertain. TRBJ1-6 is treated as an ORF (open reading frame) with a function not yet certain. Germline CDR1 reads NSHNY; CDR2 reads SYGAGN. The CDR3 loop spans 14 amino acids. V shed 0 bases and J shed 4 bases, with 5 bases lying between them. CDR3 bases read: TGTGCCAGCAGTGATGCACTGTATAATTCGCCC. This encodes CASSDALYNSP. The entire CDR3 reads CASSDALYNSPLYF.

This clone was observed a handful of times. Germline and genes: mouse. The DNA ends 4 residues before the CDR3 does, and the rest of the CDR3 is filled in from the germline J gene. The same CDR3 arises from other DNA sequences in this sample as well. The chain is built from TRBV19 and TRBJ2-2, with D possibly TRBD1 on 5 matching bases. Trimming removed 5 bases from V and 2 bases from J, with 7 bases in between. CDR1 and CDR2 from the germline V gene are FNHDT and SITEND (reference sequence). The CDR3 sequence is 13 residues long. CDR3 DNA (partial): TGTGCCAGCAGGGAGGGGAACACCGGG. Amino acids: CASREGNTG. The full CDR3 is CASREGNTGQLYF.

This clone was seen only a few times. Gene labels here are mouse ones. The CDR3 end lies 4 residues beyond the end of the read and is filled in from the germline J gene. This chain joins TRBV29 and TRBJ2-4, with D maybe TRBD1 (6 bases). V lost 4 bases to trimming and J lost 0 bases, with 8 bases between them. Per germline, CDR1 MSHET and CDR2 SYDVDS. There are 14 residues in the CDR3. The CDR3 bases that were read are TGTGCTAGCAGTTCCCAGGGGAGTCAAAAC. Protein sequence: CASSSQGSQN. In full, the CDR3 reads CASSSQGSQNTLYF.